This T cell receptor (beta chain) was observed in a study of T-cell memory formation after mild COVID-19. The study, taken as a whole, reports: There was a balanced CD4/CD8 profile in clones contracting day 15 to 85, and later expanders leaned CD4+. Clones that contracted clustered mainly in CM and EM if CD4+ and in EMRA if CD8+.

Worth noting for this clonotype: Its antigen is not known.

TCRdb re-called the 5' RACE reads with MiXCR, one entry per CDR3 protein. The data show about 430,000 distinct CDR3 sequences, 20% to 25% seen once. Sequencing was performed on PBMCs or a T cell subset sorted from them (not recorded which). This sequence was found in an adult woman who had mild COVID-19 (a few samples of this study predate the infection). Cell type and time point are not known.

The CDR3 reads CASTPGTPAHEQYF. The CDR3 DNA is TGCGCCAGTACCCCGGGGACCCCAGCCCACGAGCAGTACTTC. This chain joins TRBV5-1 and TRBJ2-7; D might be TRBD1 or TRBD2, each matching 5 bases. V dropped 8 bases and J dropped 5 bases, with 20 bases sitting between them. Looked up from germline, CDR1 is SGHRS and CDR2 is YFSETQ. The CDR3 totals 14 residues. Full variable domain (outside the CDR3, taken from reference TRBV5-1 and TRBJ2-7): KAGVTQTPRYLIKTRGQQVTLSCSPISGHRSVSWYQQTPGQGLQFLFEYFSETQRNKGNFPGRFSGRQFSNSRSEMNVSTLELGDSALYLCASTPGTPAHEQYFGPGTRLTVT.